Listed below are T cell receptor beta chains from one sample, sequenced in a study of blood T cells in healthy people across ages. TCRdb independently ran MiXCR on the 5' RACE reads; one entry per CDR3 protein. This table has about 830,000 distinct CDR3 sequences, about 62% appearing once. Sequenced input: blood. These receptors came from a man aged 25-40 years in good health. Each CDR3 is given with its conserved first and last residue. D genes are given only for firm matches. Clone size is stated in some rows and not others, as once, few, many or a class when expanded.

DNA,CDR3,size,V,D,J
TGTGCCAGCAGTCCGCGCCCGGCACTTCGGATGAATGGCTACACCTTC,CASSPRPALRMNGYTF,-,TRBV28,-,TRBJ1-2
TGCAGTGCTAGGAAACCAATCGATCCCTTAAACATTCAGTACTTC,CSARKPIDPLNIQYF,-,TRBV20-1,-,TRBJ2-4
TGTGCCAGCAGTGAAATCATGTCCGGGTCCATTCAGTACTTC,CASSEIMSGSIQYF,-,TRBV2,-,TRBJ2-4
TGCAGCGCTAGGACAGACAACTATGGCTACACCTTC,CSARTDNYGYTF,many,TRBV29-1,-,TRBJ1-2
TGCGCCAGCAGCCAAGAGATACCGGGACCGTCCGGGGGCAATCAGCCCCAGCATTTT,CASSQEIPGPSGGNQPQHF,-,TRBV4-3,-,TRBJ1-5
TGTGCCAGCAGCCAAGGCGGCGAAGAAGAGACCCAGTACTTC,CASSQGGEEETQYF,-,TRBV4-2,-,TRBJ2-5
TGCAGTGCTAGAGGCGGGACTAGCGGGAGCTACGAGCAGTACTTC,CSARGGTSGSYEQYF,few,TRBV20-1,TRBD2,TRBJ2-7
TGTGCCAGCAGCTTAATTATCTCGGACAATGAGCAGTACTTC,CASSLIISDNEQYF,few,TRBV7-3,-,TRBJ2-7
TGTGCCTGGAACCGCCAGACAGGGGCCACCTACGAGCAGTACTTC,CAWNRQTGATYEQYF,-,TRBV30,TRBD1,TRBJ2-7
TGTGCCAGCAGCGCCAGCCTTCTTAACACTGAAGCTTTCTTT,CASSASLLNTEAFF,-,TRBV7-2,-,TRBJ1-1
TGTGCCAGCAGCCCCGACGGAGCAAAGGCCAATGAGCAGTTCTTC,CASSPDGAKANEQFF,-,TRBV11-3,-,TRBJ2-1
TGTGCCAGCAGCAAAACAGGGGTGGACGAAAAACTGTTTTTT,CASSKTGVDEKLFF,-,TRBV12-3/TRBV12-4,TRBD1,TRBJ1-4
TGTGCCAGCAGATTCTCCTACAATGAGCAGTTCTTC,CASRFSYNEQFF,few,TRBV12-3/TRBV12-4,-,TRBJ2-1
TGTGCCATCAGCTACCCCGCAGAGGACAGGGCGAGACCGCAATCCACAGATACGCAGTATTTT,CAISYPAEDRARPQSTDTQYF,-,TRBV10-3,TRBD1,TRBJ2-3
TGTGCCAGCAGCTTTAGCGGGAGGGCTTCGGGAGAGACCCAGTACTTC,CASSFSGRASGETQYF,-,TRBV7-2,TRBD2,TRBJ2-5
TGTGCCTGGAGTGTAGGGGCTAGCGGGATAGAGACCCAGTACTTC,CAWSVGASGIETQYF,-,TRBV30,TRBD2,TRBJ2-5
TGCAGTGCTAGACAGGGGCTGAGCTCCTATAATTCACCCCTCCACTTT,CSARQGLSSYNSPLHF,-,TRBV20-1,-,TRBJ1-6
TGTGCCAGCAGCGTACGTCCTGCCGGGGGGGCGAGCAATGAGCAGTTCTTC,CASSVRPAGGASNEQFF,-,TRBV9,TRBD2,TRBJ2-1
TGTGCCAGCAGTGTTTGGGAGACCCAGTACTTC,CASSVWETQYF,few,TRBV2,-,TRBJ2-5
TGTGCCTGGAGTCCGGGACTCCAGAACACTGAAGCTTTCTTT,CAWSPGLQNTEAFF,-,TRBV30,-,TRBJ1-1
TGTGCCAGCACGCGTGGAGCGAGCACAGATACGCAGTATTTT,CASTRGASTDTQYF,few,TRBV11-1,-,TRBJ2-3
TGTGCCATCCAACGTAGCGAGTCCTCTGGGGCCAACGTCCTGACTTTC,CAIQRSESSGANVLTF,few,TRBV10-3,-,TRBJ2-6
TGCGCCAGCCGTACGGGACAGAGCTGTGGCTACACCTTC,CASRTGQSCGYTF,-,TRBV5-1,TRBD1,TRBJ1-2
TGTGCCAGCGGCTCCGGGGGGGCAGATACGCAGTATTTT,CASGSGGADTQYF,once,TRBV7-6,TRBD2,TRBJ2-3
TGTGCCAGCAGTCTACTTGGGACAGGGAATTTGATGACTAACTATGGCTACACCTTC,CASSLLGTGNLMTNYGYTF,-,TRBV27,TRBD1,TRBJ1-2
TGTGCCAGCAGCCAAGAAAGGGGGGCCGACGAGCAGTACTTC,CASSQERGADEQYF,-,TRBV14,-,TRBJ2-7
TGCGCCAGCAGATTATCAGGGCAGATGATGGAGACCCAGTACTTC,CASRLSGQMMETQYF,-,TRBV5-1,-,TRBJ2-5
TGTGCCAGCAGCCACGGGGGGGGCGAGTACGAGCAGTACTTC,CASSHGGGEYEQYF,-,TRBV3-1,TRBD2,TRBJ2-7
TGTGCCAGCAGCCCGGATCTATCGACCTTGTCAAATGAGCAGTTCTTC,CASSPDLSTLSNEQFF,few,TRBV7-2,-,TRBJ2-1
TGTGCCAGCAGCCAAGGGGAACTAGCGTTCCGAGAGACCCAGTACTTC,CASSQGELAFRETQYF,-,TRBV4-2,TRBD2,TRBJ2-5
TGTGCCAGCAGCTTAGACGGAGGAGGTTGGTTCTTC,CASSLDGGGWFF,-,TRBV7-9,-,TRBJ2-1
TGTGCCAGCAGGGCGCAGTACCAAGAGACCCAGTACTTC,CASRAQYQETQYF,-,TRBV27,-,TRBJ2-5
TGCAGCGTTGTTTTGAGCGCCAAGCAAGAGACCCAGTACTTC,CSVVLSAKQETQYF,-,TRBV29-1,-,TRBJ2-5
TGTGCCAGCAGCGTAGTAGCGGGAGATCAAGAGACCCAGTACTTC,CASSVVAGDQETQYF,-,TRBV9,TRBD2,TRBJ2-5
TGTGCCAGCAGCTTGTTCCGGGACAGGCAGGACGAGCAGTACTTC,CASSLFRDRQDEQYF,once,TRBV7-9,TRBD1,TRBJ2-7